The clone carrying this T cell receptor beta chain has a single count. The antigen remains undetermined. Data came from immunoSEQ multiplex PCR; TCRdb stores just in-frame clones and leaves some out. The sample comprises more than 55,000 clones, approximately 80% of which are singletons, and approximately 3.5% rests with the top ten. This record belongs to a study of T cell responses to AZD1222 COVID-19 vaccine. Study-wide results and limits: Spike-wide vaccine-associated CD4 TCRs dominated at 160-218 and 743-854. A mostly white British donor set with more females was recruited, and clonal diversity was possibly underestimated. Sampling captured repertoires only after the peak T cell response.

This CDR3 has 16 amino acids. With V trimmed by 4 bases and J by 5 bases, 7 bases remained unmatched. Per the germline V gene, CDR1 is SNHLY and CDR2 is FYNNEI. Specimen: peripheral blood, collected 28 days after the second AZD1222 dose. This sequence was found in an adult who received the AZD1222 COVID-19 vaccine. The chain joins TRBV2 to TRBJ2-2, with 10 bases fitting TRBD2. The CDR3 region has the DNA TGTGCCAGCAGTGGGCAAGCGGGGGGGCCGACCGGGGAGCTGTTTTTT. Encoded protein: CASSGQAGGPTGELFF.